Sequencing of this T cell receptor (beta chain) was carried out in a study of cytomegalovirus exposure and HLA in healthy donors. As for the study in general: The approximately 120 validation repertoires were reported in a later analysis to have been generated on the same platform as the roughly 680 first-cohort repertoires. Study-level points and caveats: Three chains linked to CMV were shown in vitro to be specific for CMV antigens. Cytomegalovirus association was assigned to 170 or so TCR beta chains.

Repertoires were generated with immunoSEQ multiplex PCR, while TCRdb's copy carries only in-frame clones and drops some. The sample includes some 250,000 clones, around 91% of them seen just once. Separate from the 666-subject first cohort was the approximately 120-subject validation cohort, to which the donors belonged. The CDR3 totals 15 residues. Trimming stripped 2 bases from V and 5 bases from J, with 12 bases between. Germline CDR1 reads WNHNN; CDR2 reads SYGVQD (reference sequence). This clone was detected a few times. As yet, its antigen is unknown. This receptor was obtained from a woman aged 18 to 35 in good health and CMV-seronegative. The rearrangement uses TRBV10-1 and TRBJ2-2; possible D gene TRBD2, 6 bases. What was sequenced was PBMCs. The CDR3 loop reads CASSEGQAGTGELFF. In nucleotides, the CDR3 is TGCGCCAGCAGTGAGGGCCAGGCGGGGACCGGGGAGCTGTTTTTT.